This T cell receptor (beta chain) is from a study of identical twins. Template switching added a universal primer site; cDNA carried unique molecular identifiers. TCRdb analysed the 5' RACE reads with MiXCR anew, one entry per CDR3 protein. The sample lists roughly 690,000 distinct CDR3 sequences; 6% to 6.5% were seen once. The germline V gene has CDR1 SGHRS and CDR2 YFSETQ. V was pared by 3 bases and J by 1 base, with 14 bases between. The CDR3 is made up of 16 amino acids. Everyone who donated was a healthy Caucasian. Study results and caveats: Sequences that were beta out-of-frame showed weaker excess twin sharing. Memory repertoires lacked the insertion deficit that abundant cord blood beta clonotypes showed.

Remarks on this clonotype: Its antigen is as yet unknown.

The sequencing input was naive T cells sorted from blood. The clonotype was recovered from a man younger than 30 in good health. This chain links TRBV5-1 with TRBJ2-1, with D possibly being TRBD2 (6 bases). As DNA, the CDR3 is TGCGCCAGCAGCTCGGGTCGGGGAGGATCCTACAATGAGCAGTTCTTC. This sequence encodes CASSSGRGGSYNEQFF.